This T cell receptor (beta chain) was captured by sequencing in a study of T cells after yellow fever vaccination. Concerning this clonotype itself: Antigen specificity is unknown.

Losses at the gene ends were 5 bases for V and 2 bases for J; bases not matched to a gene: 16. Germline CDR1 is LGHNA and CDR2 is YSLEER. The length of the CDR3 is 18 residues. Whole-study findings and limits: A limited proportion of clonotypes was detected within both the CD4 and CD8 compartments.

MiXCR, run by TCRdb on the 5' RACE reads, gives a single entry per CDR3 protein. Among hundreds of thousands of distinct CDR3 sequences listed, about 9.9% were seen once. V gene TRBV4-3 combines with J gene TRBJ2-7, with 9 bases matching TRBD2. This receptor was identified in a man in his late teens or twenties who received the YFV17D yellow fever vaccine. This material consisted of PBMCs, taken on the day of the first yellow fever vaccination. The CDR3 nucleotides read TGCGCCAGCAGCTCCACCCGTTCCCTTAGCGGGGGTGCCTACGAGCAGTACTTC. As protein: CASSSTRSLSGGAYEQYF.